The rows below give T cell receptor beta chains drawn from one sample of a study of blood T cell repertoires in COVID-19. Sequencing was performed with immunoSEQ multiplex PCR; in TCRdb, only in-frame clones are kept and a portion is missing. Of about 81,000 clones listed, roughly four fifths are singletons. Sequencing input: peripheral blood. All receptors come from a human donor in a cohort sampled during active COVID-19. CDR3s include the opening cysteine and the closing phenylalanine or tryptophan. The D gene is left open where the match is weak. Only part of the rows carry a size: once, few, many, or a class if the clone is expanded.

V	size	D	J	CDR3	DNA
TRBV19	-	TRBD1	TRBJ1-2	CASRRGLVYGYTF	TGTGCCAGTAGGAGGGGGCTCGTCTATGGCTACACCTTC
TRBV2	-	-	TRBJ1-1	CASSRPDRPNTEAFF	TGTGCCAGCAGTAGACCCGACAGACCGAACACTGAAGCTTTCTTT
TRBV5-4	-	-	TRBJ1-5	CASSFAGLRSPQHF	TGTGCCAGCAGCTTTGCGGGACTCAGATCGCCCCAGCATTTT
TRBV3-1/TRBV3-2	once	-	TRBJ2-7	CASSLALIPPYEQYF	TGTGCCAGCAGCCTAGCGTTAATCCCCCCCTACGAGCAGTACTTC
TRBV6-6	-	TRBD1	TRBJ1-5	CASSLTGGGQPQHF	TGTGCCAGCAGCCTAACAGGGGGCGGACAGCCCCAGCATTTT
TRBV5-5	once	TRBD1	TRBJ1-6	CASSPRDRVNSYNSPLHF	TGTGCCAGCAGCCCCCGGGACAGGGTTAATTCCTATAATTCACCCCTCCACTTT
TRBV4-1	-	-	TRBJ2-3	CASSQSPQGGTDTQYF	TGCGCCAGCAGCCAATCCCCCCAAGGAGGCACAGATACGCAGTATTTT
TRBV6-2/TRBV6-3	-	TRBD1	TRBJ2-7	CASRLGTGRREQYF	TGTGCCAGCCGTTTGGGGACAGGGCGTCGCGAGCAGTACTTC
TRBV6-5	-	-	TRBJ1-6	CASSSLTGESPLHF	TGTGCCAGCAGTTCTCTGACAGGAGAGTCACCCCTCCACTTT
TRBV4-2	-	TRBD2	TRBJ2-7	CASSPRTTSGGLGEQYF	TGTGCCAGCAGCCCCCGCACGACTAGCGGGGGTCTTGGCGAGCAGTACTTC
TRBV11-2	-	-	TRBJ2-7	CASSLGEVKTYEQYF	TGTGCCAGCAGCTTAGGGGAGGTTAAGACCTACGAGCAGTACTTC
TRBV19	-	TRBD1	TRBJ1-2	CASSPGSGGAYYGYTF	TGTGCCAGTAGTCCCGGGTCAGGGGGCGCCTACTATGGCTACACCTTC
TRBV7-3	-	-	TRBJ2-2	CASSLSAGSRELFF	TGTGCCAGCAGCCTATCGGCCGGGTCCAGGGAGCTGTTTTTT
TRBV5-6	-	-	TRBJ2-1	CASSLTGTYNEQFF	TGTGCCAGCAGCTTGACAGGGACCTACAATGAGCAGTTCTTC
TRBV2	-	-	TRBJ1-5	CASSEGLGGRAQHF	TGTGCCAGCAGTGAAGGACTAGGTGGCCGGGCCCAGCATTTT
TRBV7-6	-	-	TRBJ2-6	CASSLVSRAGANVLTF	TGTGCCAGCAGCTTAGTTAGCAGGGCTGGGGCCAACGTCCTGACTTTC
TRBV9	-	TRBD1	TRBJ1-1	CASSVGGQRNTEAFF	TGTGCCAGCAGCGTAGGGGGACAGAGAAACACTGAAGCTTTCTTT
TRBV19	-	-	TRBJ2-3	CASRLAGVYTDTQYF	TGTGCCAGTAGACTCGCAGGGGTGTACACAGATACGCAGTATTTT
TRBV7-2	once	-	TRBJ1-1	CASSLGQTNTEAFF	TGTGCCAGCAGCCTGGGGCAAACGAACACTGAAGCTTTCTTT
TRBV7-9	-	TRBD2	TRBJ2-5	CASSSTSVTQETQYF	TGTGCCAGCAGCTCAACTAGCGTGACCCAAGAGACCCAGTACTTC